This TCR beta chain derives from a study of spatial heterogeneity in lung cancer. Each TCR cDNA molecule carried a unique molecular identifier. TCRdb called the 5' RACE reads again in MiXCR, with one record for every CDR3 protein. The sample has approximately 100,000 distinct CDR3 sequences; approximately 20% are singletons. The germline gives CDR1 SNHLY, CDR2 FYNNEI. There are 13 residues in the CDR3. Trimming took 6 bases from V and 6 from J, leaving 15 bases between them. Time point: blood at routine non-recurrence follow-up after resection. The receptor was isolated from a male donor with early-stage non-small cell lung cancer. Sample: PBMCs, taken at follow-up. The rearrangement uses TRBV2 and TRBJ2-7; possible D gene TRBD1, 6 bases. CDR3 residues: CASRKQGIGEQYF. The CDR3 nucleotides are TGTGCCAGCAGAAAACAGGGTATTGGCGAGCAGTACTTC.